This is a list of T cell receptor beta chains from one sample in a study of response to subunit inactivated influenza vaccine. TCRdb recomputed calls from the RT-PCR reads with MiXCR, one row per CDR3 protein. The data hold hundreds of thousands of distinct CDR3 sequences, with about 25% observed a single time. Source: CD4+ T cells sorted from PBMCs, taken around 5 days after vaccination. The receptors were gathered from a man aged 45-65 years who received an inactivated influenza vaccine. Both conserved end residues are part of each CDR3. The order of the fields is J gene, D gene, V gene, CDR3 protein. The D gene is left open where the match is weak.

TRBJ1-1 | NA | TRBV7-9 | CASSLNTPEAFF
TRBJ2-1 | NA | TRBV27 | CASTYLGKNEQFF
TRBJ2-3 | TRBD2 | TRBV29-1 | CSVEGPTSGGGTDTQYF
TRBJ1-6 | NA | TRBV6-1 | CASSDMDAYDSPLHF
TRBJ2-5 | NA | TRBV6-2/TRBV6-3 | CASSYSNDGVQYQETQYF
TRBJ1-4 | TRBD1 | TRBV4-2 | CASSPATGGVEKLFF
TRBJ2-3 | NA | TRBV4-1 | CASSQEYGSVGGRGVTDTQYF
TRBJ2-1 | TRBD1 | TRBV5-1 | CASSFLQGALPNNEQFF
TRBJ2-3 | NA | TRBV9 | CASSVRQTDTQYF
TRBJ2-7 | NA | TRBV12-3/TRBV12-4 | CASSFRGPSAYEQYF
TRBJ2-1 | TRBD2 | TRBV3-1 | CASSQVRGGHEQFF
TRBJ1-5 | NA | TRBV9 | CASSVVTDTNQPQHF